The 25 T cell receptor beta chains presented below share a single source sample, sequenced in a study of OX40 agonist ivuxolimab in advanced cancers. Here immunoSEQ multiplex PCR was the method, and the copy in TCRdb shows in-frame clones only, minus some. This sample has under 25,000 clones; roughly 73% occur once, and the top ten carry 25% to 30%. Sequenced material: CD4+ or CD8+ T cells sorted from blood, taken in a trial of the OX40 agonist ivuxolimab. These receptors all stem from an adult with an advanced solid tumor such as melanoma, head and neck, liver or kidney cancer.

In its sample, this clone was seen once. The V gene is TRBV5-4, the J gene TRBJ1-2; no clear D. The germline V and J ends were trimmed by 4 bases and 2 bases, with 12 bases remaining between them. CDR1 and CDR2 from the germline V gene are SGHNT and YYREEE (reference sequence). The CDR3 covers 14 residues. CDR3 in DNA: TGTGCCAGCAGCGCCCTGGCGGGGAACTATGGCTACACCTTC. It translates to CASSALAGNYGYTF.

This clone was seen only a few times. This sequence joins TRBV11-2 and TRBJ2-1; TRBD2 matches 8 bases. This CDR3 region has 15 residues. Germline-derived CDR1 and CDR2 are SGHAT and FQNNGV. The ends lost 4 bases at V and 0 bases at J; junction bases unmatched: 2. This CDR3 reads CASSYSGISYNEQFF. The DNA for the CDR3 is TGTGCCAGCAGCTATAGCGGGATCTCCTACAATGAGCAGTTCTTC.

This clone was seen a few times. This chain uses TRBV10-3 with TRBJ1-2; D not certain. Germline V gives CDR1 ENHRY, CDR2 SYGVKD. The CDR3 sequence is 13 residues long. Trimming cost V 2 bases and J 8 bases, with 12 bases left between them. The CDR3 loop is CAISEGSSWGYTF. The CDR3 DNA reads as TGTGCCATCAGTGAGGGGTCCTCTTGGGGCTACACCTTC.

The CDR3 sequence is CASTLNDWVYEQYF. The CDR3 DNA reads as TGTGCCAGCACCTTGAATGATTGGGTCTACGAGCAGTACTTC. The J gene is TRBJ2-7, the V gene TRBV7-2; D gene unclear. CDR3 length: 14 amino acids. CDR1 and CDR2 from the germline V gene are SGHTA and FQGNSA. V shed 7 bases and J shed 3 bases, with 16 bases lying between them.

This chain connects TRBV9 to TRBJ1-2, with a tentative D call TRBD1 (6 bases). CDR1 is SGDLS and CDR2 is YYNGEE in the germline V gene. This CDR3 has 15 residues. The V end was cut by 4 bases, the J end by 4 bases, with 17 bases between. The CDR3 sequence is CASSPSTGWTYGYTF. CDR3 bases: TGTGCCAGCAGCCCTAGCACAGGGTGGACCTATGGCTACACCTTC.

The CDR3 reads CASSFWVSRTAREKLFF. As DNA, the CDR3 is TGTGCCAGCAGCTTTTGGGTCTCAAGGACAGCAAGGGAAAAACTGTTTTTT. This sequence joins TRBV5-4 and TRBJ1-4; TRBD1 might be the D (6 bases). Germline V gene data show CDR1 as SGHNT and CDR2 as YYREEE (reference sequence). Trimming cost V 2 bases and J 8 bases, with 22 bases left between them. This CDR3 is 17 amino acids long.

The CDR3 sequence is CASSRNLGVGDYGYTF. CDR3 DNA sequence: TGTGCCAGCAGCAGAAACTTGGGTGTAGGGGACTATGGCTACACCTTC. The J gene is TRBJ1-2, the V gene TRBV13; D perhaps matches TRBD1 (5 bases). The CDR3 spans 16 residues. Germline CDR1 PRHDT, CDR2 FYEKMQ (reference sequence). V dropped 5 bases and J dropped 3 bases, with 19 bases sitting between them. Full variable domain (outside the CDR3, taken from reference TRBV13 and TRBJ1-2): AAGVIQSPRHLIKEKRETATLKCYPIPRHDTVYWYQQGPGQDPQFLISFYEKMQSDKGSIPDRFSAQQFSDYHSELNMSSLELGDSALYFCASSRNLGVGDYGYTFGSGTRLTVV.

The chain couples TRBV4-3 to TRBJ2-7; D is perhaps TRBD1 or TRBD2 (5 bases each). CDR1 LGHNA and CDR2 YSLEER come from the germline V gene. The CDR3 loop spans 15 amino acids. V dropped 4 bases and J dropped 5 bases, with 18 bases sitting between them. CDR3 region: CASSPSPGALHEQYF. CDR3 DNA sequence: TGCGCCAGCAGCCCTAGCCCCGGGGCTTTACACGAGCAGTACTTC.

The rearrangement joins TRBV27 to TRBJ2-3, with D perhaps matching TRBD1 (6 bases). This CDR3 is built from 16 residues. The germline gives CDR1 MNHEY, CDR2 SMNVEV (reference sequence). Trimming removed 5 bases from V and 0 bases from J, with 15 bases in between. The CDR3 sequence: CASSPGTLTSTDTQYF. DNA for the CDR3: TGTGCCAGCAGTCCCGGGACACTTACTAGCACAGATACGCAGTATTTT.

This sequence joins TRBV28 and TRBJ1-1, with D perhaps TRBD1 (5 bases). The CDR3 loop spans 15 amino acids. V lost 8 bases, J lost 0 bases, and 16 bases lay in between. Germline-derived CDR1 and CDR2 are MDHEN and SYDVKM. CDR3 loop: CASRRPDSLNTEAFF. For the CDR3, the DNA is TGTGCCAGCCGGCGCCCAGACAGCTTGAACACTGAAGCTTTCTTT.

The chain carries TRBV9 and TRBJ2-4; possibly TRBD1 or TRBD2 for D (5 bases each). The CDR3 runs 13 residues. Trimming took 3 bases from V and 4 from J, leaving 8 bases between them. The germline V gene has CDR1 SGDLS and CDR2 YYNGEE. CDR3 in amino acids: CASSGDGKNIQYF. Written as DNA, the CDR3 is TGTGCCAGCAGCGGGGACGGGAAAAACATTCAGTACTTC.

The chain links TRBV4-3 to TRBJ2-2; possibly TRBD1 for D (6 bases). CDR3 length: 16 residues. Germline V gene lookup returns CDR1 LGHNA and CDR2 YSLEER. Trimming removed 0 bases from V and 7 bases from J, with 15 bases in between. CDR3 in DNA: TGCGCCAGCAGCCAAGACGGGGCGGCAGGGGACGGGGAGCTGTTTTTT. As protein: CASSQDGAAGDGELFF.

The chain employs TRBV13 and TRBJ2-1, with a weak D call TRBD2 (6 bases). Trimming cost V 5 bases and J 8 bases, with 13 bases left between them. This CDR3 is built from 13 residues. The germline gives CDR1 PRHDT, CDR2 FYEKMQ (reference sequence). CDR3 sequence: CASSPRLGDEQFF. CDR3 coding DNA: TGTGCCAGCAGCCCCCGACTAGGGGATGAGCAGTTCTTC. The full variable domain, with the rest looked up from reference TRBV13 and TRBJ2-1, is AAGVIQSPRHLIKEKRETATLKCYPIPRHDTVYWYQQGPGQDPQFLISFYEKMQSDKGSIPDRFSAQQFSDYHSELNMSSLELGDSALYFCASSPRLGDEQFFGPGTRLTVL.

The CDR3 loop is CASSYGSNQPQHF. DNA for the CDR3: TGTGCCAGCAGCTACGGTAGCAATCAGCCCCAGCATTTT. The chain employs TRBV11-1 and TRBJ1-5; D gene ambiguous. The V end was cut by 4 bases, the J end by 0 bases, with 4 bases between. The germline CDR1 and CDR2 sequences are SGHAT and FQDESV (reference sequence). This CDR3 is built from 13 residues.

The chain employs TRBV19 and TRBJ2-7; D uncertain. CDR1 is LNHDA, CDR2 SQIVND, per germline (reference sequence). The CDR3 has 12 amino acids. V lost 9 bases to trimming and J lost 0 bases, with 9 bases between them. Here the CDR3 DNA reads TGTGCCAGCAGAGGCTACTCCTACGAGCAGTACTTC. Translating gives CASRGYSYEQYF.

V usage is TRBV7-9 and J usage is TRBJ2-1; no reliable D call. The V gene lost 1 base and the J gene lost 0 bases, with 7 bases spanning the gap. The length of the CDR3 is 15 residues. CDR1 and CDR2 from the germline V gene are SEHNR and FQNEAQ (reference sequence). Written as DNA, the CDR3 is TGTGCCAGCAGCTTAGACAGATCCTCCTACAATGAGCAGTTCTTC. Translating gives CASSLDRSSYNEQFF.

Only a few counts were recorded for this clone. This chain uses TRBV14 with TRBJ1-2; TRBD1 is a possible D gene (6 bases). Per the germline V gene, CDR1 is SGHDN and CDR2 is FVKESK. This CDR3 spans 14 amino acids. V was cut by 9 bases and J by 3 bases, with 17 bases left in between. CDR3 region: CASAKGDTYYGYTF. The CDR3 nucleotides are TGTGCCAGTGCGAAGGGGGACACCTACTATGGCTACACCTTC.

The V and J genes are TRBV6-5 and TRBJ2-7, with 7 bases aligning to TRBD1. Germline values: CDR1 MNHEY, CDR2 SVGAGI. Unmatched junction bases numbered 7, after V lost 2 bases and J lost 0 bases. The CDR3 runs 16 residues. The CDR3, as DNA: TGTGCCAGCAGTTACCAGGGACAGTTTCCCTCCTACGAGCAGTACTTC. This sequence encodes CASSYQGQFPSYEQYF.

This chain links TRBV5-1 with TRBJ2-1; unclear D gene. From germline, CDR1 is SGHRS and CDR2 YFSETQ. The V gene lost 0 bases and the J gene lost 6 bases, with 13 bases spanning the gap. CDR3 size: 15 residues. In nucleotides, the CDR3 is TGCGCCAGCAGCTTGGCCGTTTCCCTGCGCAATGAGCAGTTCTTC. This encodes CASSLAVSLRNEQFF.

The chain links TRBV13 to TRBJ1-2; 12 bases map to TRBD1. The CDR3 runs to 16 residues. J was trimmed by 6 bases and V by 3 bases; bases with no gene match: 8. Germline CDR1 and CDR2: PRHDT and FYEKMQ (reference sequence). CDR3 nucleotides: TGTGCCAGCAGCTTGGGGACAGGGGGCGTTAAAAATGGCTACACCTTC. Amino acid sequence: CASSLGTGGVKNGYTF.

This chain joins TRBV2 and TRBJ2-2, with TRBD1 identical over 7 bases. This CDR3 comprises 14 residues. CDR1 and CDR2 from the germline V gene are SNHLY and FYNNEI. V lost 9 bases, J lost 4 bases, and 8 bases stayed unmatched. As DNA, the CDR3 is TGTGCCAGGACAGGGTCACCGGGCACCGGGGAGCTGTTTTTT. Protein: CARTGSPGTGELFF.

This clone appeared a few times. The chain recombines TRBV4-3 with TRBJ2-6, with unresolved D. Germline V lookup: CDR1 LGHNA, CDR2 YSLEER. This CDR3 spans 16 amino acids. Trimming pared 0 bases from V and 0 bases from J, leaving 6 bases between. Written as DNA, the CDR3 is TGCGCCAGCAGCCAAGATAGGGCCTCTGGGGCCAACGTCCTGACTTTC. This sequence encodes CASSQDRASGANVLTF.

This chain joins TRBV7-6 and TRBJ2-3, with unresolved D. V shed 8 bases and J shed 0 bases, with 6 bases lying between them. The CDR3 runs 12 residues. Germline loops: CDR1 SGHVS, CDR2 FNYEAQ. The CDR3 is CASGPSTDTQYF. CDR3 nucleotides: TGTGCCAGCGGGCCTAGCACAGATACGCAGTATTTT.

This chain uses TRBV5-6 with TRBJ2-5, with TRBD1 identical over 7 bases. The CDR3 runs to 15 residues. The germline CDR1 and CDR2 sequences are SGHDT and YYEEEE. V was clipped by 3 bases and J by 4 bases; unmatched bases: 9. CDR3 in amino acids: CASSSPQGYRETQYF. For the CDR3, the DNA is TGTGCCAGCAGCTCTCCACAGGGGTATCGAGAGACCCAGTACTTC.

Relative to its sample, this clone is medium-sized. The rearrangement uses TRBV27 and TRBJ1-5; 8 bases line up with TRBD1. This CDR3 spans 17 amino acids. J gave up 0 bases and V 0 bases, and 4 bases lay outside the gene matches. Germline loops: CDR1 MNHEY, CDR2 SMNVEV (reference sequence). The CDR3 reads CASSLSAGQGSNQPQHF. The DNA of the CDR3 is TGTGCCAGCAGTTTATCCGCCGGACAGGGTAGCAATCAGCCCCAGCATTTT.